These T cell receptor beta chains were read from a single sample in a study of T cells in Graves' hyperthyroidism and ophthalmopathy. TCRdb independently ran MiXCR on the multiplex PCR reads; one entry per CDR3 protein. The sample includes fewer than 400,000 distinct CDR3 sequences, approximately 25% seen only once; the top ten take roughly 70%. Sequencing was performed on blood. Receptors originate from a man in his fifties with Graves' hyperthyroidism. Each CDR3 is given with its conserved first and last residue. D genes are given only for firm matches. Some rows mark clone size as missing; the rest say once, few, many or name a class of expanded clone.

J	size	D	V	DNA	CDR3
TRBJ2-7	-	-	TRBV28	TGTGCCAGCTTCCCAGCAGGGGAATACGAGCAGTACTTC	CASFPAGEYEQYF
TRBJ2-7	-	TRBD2	TRBV28	TGTGCCAGCAGTTTCGCTAGCGGGATTAGCGAGCAGTACTTC	CASSFASGISEQYF
TRBJ2-1	-	TRBD2	TRBV5-1	TGCGCCAGCAGCACCGGACTAGCGGGAGGGGAGCAGTTCTTC	CASSTGLAGGEQFF
TRBJ2-1	-	TRBD2	TRBV7-2	TGTGCCAGCAGCTCAAGACGACTAGCGGGTGGGGATGAGCAGTTCTTC	CASSSRRLAGGDEQFF
TRBJ2-3	-	-	TRBV5-1	TGCGCCAGCAGCTTGGAGCGGCCTAGCACAGATACGCAGTATTTT	CASSLERPSTDTQYF
TRBJ2-6	-	-	TRBV19	TGTGCCAGTAGTATAGATCCTGCGTCTGCTGGGGCCAACGTCCTGACTTTC	CASSIDPASAGANVLTF
TRBJ2-7	many	-	TRBV7-2	TGTGCCAGCAGCTTAGCCGGGACGAGCGGGCAGTACTTC	CASSLAGTSGQYF
TRBJ2-1	few	TRBD1	TRBV7-8	TGTGCCAGCAGTTTAGTCATTTTGGACAGGGTTTTCCATGAGCAGTTCTTC	CASSLVILDRVFHEQFF
TRBJ2-2	few	-	TRBV5-1	TGCGCCAGCAGATTTGGGGACTCCGGGGAGCTGTTTTTT	CASRFGDSGELFF
TRBJ2-1	-	TRBD1	TRBV20-1	TGCAGTGCCTCTAAGGCCCAGCGAGGGGGCCATGAGCAGTTCTTC	CSASKAQRGGHEQFF
TRBJ2-6	-	-	TRBV2	TGTGCCAGCAGCGGGGACATCTTATCTGGGGCCAACGTCCTGACTTTC	CASSGDILSGANVLTF
TRBJ1-1	few	TRBD1	TRBV20-1	TGCAGCCCCATGGGGGACAGGGGGTCCAAGGACACTGAAGCTTTCTTT	CSPMGDRGSKDTEAFF
TRBJ2-7	-	TRBD1	TRBV29-1	TGCAGCGTTGAGACAGGGGAGAATACGAACGAGCAGTACTTC	CSVETGENTNEQYF
TRBJ2-7	few	-	TRBV6-1	TGTGCCAGCAAAGGGCCGAGGGTCTACGAGCAGTACTTC	CASKGPRVYEQYF
TRBJ2-7	few	-	TRBV4-2	TGTGCCAGCAGCCAGAGGGAGTCCGGGGGCGAGCAGTACTTC	CASSQRESGGEQYF
TRBJ2-7	many	-	TRBV12-3/TRBV12-4	TGTGCCAGCAGCCTGGGGTGGACCTACGAGCAGTACTTC	CASSLGWTYEQYF
TRBJ1-4	few	-	TRBV6-2/TRBV6-3	TGTGCCAGCAGGGGATCTAATGAAAAACTGTTTTTT	CASRGSNEKLFF
TRBJ1-2	-	-	TRBV5-6	TGTGCCAGCAGCATAAGACTCAGAGGCTATGGCTACACCTTC	CASSIRLRGYGYTF
TRBJ2-7	few	-	TRBV27	TGTGCCAGCAGTCAGGCTGAAGGCCTCTACGAGCAGTACTTC	CASSQAEGLYEQYF
TRBJ2-1	-	-	TRBV20-1	TGCAGTGCTAGCTTTGCGGAAGATCAGTTCTTC	CSASFAEDQFF
TRBJ1-1	many	-	TRBV12-3/TRBV12-4	TGTGCCAGCACCCCTCGGTCGGGATTAGCTACTGAAGCTTTCTTT	CASTPRSGLATEAFF
TRBJ2-1	many	TRBD2	TRBV5-1	TGCGCCAGCAGCTTAAGCGGGATAAGCTCCTACAATGAGCAGTTCTTC	CASSLSGISSYNEQFF
TRBJ2-7	few	-	TRBV5-1	TGCGCCAGCAGCCAAACCTTCGACAGTTTAAACTACGAGCAGTACTTC	CASSQTFDSLNYEQYF
TRBJ2-3	-	-	TRBV2	TGTGCCAGCACTAGCGCCCATACGGGCACAGATACGCAGTATTTT	CASTSAHTGTDTQYF
TRBJ2-7	few	-	TRBV5-1	TGCGCCAGCACCTTCGATAACTACGAGCAGTACTTC	CASTFDNYEQYF
TRBJ2-1	-	TRBD2	TRBV7-2	TGTGCCAGCAGCCCTACTTATCTCGGGACTAGCGGGAGCTACAATGAGCAGTTCTTC	CASSPTYLGTSGSYNEQFF
TRBJ1-1	few	-	TRBV6-1	TGTGCCAGCAGTGGGAGGGTAGGGGACACTGAAGCTTTCTTT	CASSGRVGDTEAFF
TRBJ2-3	-	TRBD1	TRBV6-1	TGTGCCAGCAGTGCGTCCGGGACAGGGGTGGGGGATACGCAGTATTTT	CASSASGTGVGDTQYF
TRBJ2-7	few	-	TRBV6-1	TGTGCCAGCAAATCCCTTACCGGGACCTACGCCTCCGAGCAGTACTTC	CASKSLTGTYASEQYF
TRBJ2-3	-	-	TRBV24-1	TGTGCCACCAGTGGTATAAGCACAGATACGCAGTATTTT	CATSGISTDTQYF
TRBJ2-3	-	TRBD1	TRBV20-1	TGCTCGATCGCAGCTGGACAGGGTCTCGCAGATACGCAGTATTTT	CSIAAGQGLADTQYF
TRBJ1-1	-	-	TRBV29-1	TGCAGCGTTGTAGGGGACACAATGAACACTGAAGCTTTCTTT	CSVVGDTMNTEAFF
TRBJ1-2	-	-	TRBV7-9	TGTGCCAGCAGCCCAGTGTCGGTCAGCTATGGCTACACCTTC	CASSPVSVSYGYTF
TRBJ2-5	-	TRBD1	TRBV5-1	TGCGCCAGTGCGGTGGACAGGGGGCGAGAGACCCAGTACTTC	CASAVDRGRETQYF
TRBJ2-4	few	-	TRBV29-1	TGCAGCGTTGAATCAGGAGACAGAAACATTCAGTACTTC	CSVESGDRNIQYF
TRBJ1-4	-	-	TRBV19	TGTGCCAGTAGTATATCGGGAGCAACTAATGAAAAACTGTTTTTT	CASSISGATNEKLFF
TRBJ2-6	-	-	TRBV12-3/TRBV12-4	TGTGCCAGCAGTACGGGACTCCTTATCGGGGCCAACGTCCTGACTTTC	CASSTGLLIGANVLTF
TRBJ2-1	-	TRBD2	TRBV6-2/TRBV6-3	TGTGCCAGCAGCCAGACTAGCGGGAAAGTCAATGGGAATGAGCAGTTCTTC	CASSQTSGKVNGNEQFF
TRBJ2-1	many	-	TRBV20-1	TGCAGTGCTAGAGGTGACTCGTCCTACAATGAGCAGTTCTTC	CSARGDSSYNEQFF
TRBJ1-2	few	TRBD1	TRBV20-1	TGCAGTGGTGGGACAGTCGGTGGAGAGGGCTACACCTTC	CSGGTVGGEGYTF
TRBJ2-1	-	TRBD2	TRBV5-1	TGCGCCAGCAGCTTTAAAGTGGCGGGAGGGTTACACAATGAGCAGTTCTTC	CASSFKVAGGLHNEQFF
TRBJ2-5	-	-	TRBV7-9	TGTGCCAGCAGCCATCCTTTAGGGGAGACCCAGTACTTC	CASSHPLGETQYF
TRBJ2-5	few	TRBD1	TRBV24-1	TGTGCCACCAGTGATCCGGACAGGGGACAAGAGACCCAGTACTTC	CATSDPDRGQETQYF
TRBJ1-6	-	TRBD1	TRBV30	TGTGCCTGGGGGACAGGGGATTTGGCCCTCCACTTT	CAWGTGDLALHF
TRBJ1-2	few	-	TRBV6-2/TRBV6-3	TGTGCCAGCACCCAGGGAAACTATGGCTACACCTTC	CASTQGNYGYTF
TRBJ2-5	few	-	TRBV10-1	TGCGCCAGCAGTCTTCTCGCAGCAAAGGAGACCCAGTACTTC	CASSLLAAKETQYF
TRBJ1-5	few	-	TRBV18	TGTGCCAGCTCGGACTTTCAGCAACATCAGCCCCAGCATTTT	CASSDFQQHQPQHF
TRBJ1-2	-	-	TRBV10-2	TGCGCCAGCAGTGGGGACTACTCCTCTAACTATGGCTACACCTTC	CASSGDYSSNYGYTF
TRBJ2-2	few	TRBD2	TRBV11-2	TGTGCCAGCACCCCTTACCCATCGGGACTAGCGGGAGGGCCACCCGGGGAGCTGTTTTTT	CASTPYPSGLAGGPPGELFF
TRBJ2-3	many	-	TRBV28	TGTGCCAGCAGCCTTCCCCGACACACAGATACGCAGTATTTT	CASSLPRHTDTQYF
TRBJ2-3	few	-	TRBV12-3/TRBV12-4	TGTGCCAGCACCCCCCAAAGCGGGACAAGAGATACGCAGTATTTT	CASTPQSGTRDTQYF